The clone carrying this T cell receptor (beta chain) was observed a few times. TCR beta CDR3 regions were amplified from RNA. With the HTBI primer set, the TCR CDR3 went through a first round of RT-PCR. Each CDR3 protein gets one entry after TCRdb re-called the multiplex PCR reads with MiXCR. The table includes 300,000 to 450,000 distinct CDR3 sequences, roughly 25% detected once. This entry is derived from a study of T cells in Graves' hyperthyroidism and ophthalmopathy. The germline gives CDR1 MNHNS, CDR2 SASEGT. CDR3 length: 13 amino acids. V was trimmed by 9 bases and J by 5 bases, leaving 14 bases between them.

This chain joins TRBV6-1 and TRBJ1-5, with D unresolved. Sequencing was done on a sample of blood. This receptor was identified in a man in his fifties with Graves' hyperthyroidism. The CDR3 DNA follows: TGTGCCAGTAAGCCCAGTGTATATCAGCCCCAGCATTTT. It encodes CASKPSVYQPQHF.